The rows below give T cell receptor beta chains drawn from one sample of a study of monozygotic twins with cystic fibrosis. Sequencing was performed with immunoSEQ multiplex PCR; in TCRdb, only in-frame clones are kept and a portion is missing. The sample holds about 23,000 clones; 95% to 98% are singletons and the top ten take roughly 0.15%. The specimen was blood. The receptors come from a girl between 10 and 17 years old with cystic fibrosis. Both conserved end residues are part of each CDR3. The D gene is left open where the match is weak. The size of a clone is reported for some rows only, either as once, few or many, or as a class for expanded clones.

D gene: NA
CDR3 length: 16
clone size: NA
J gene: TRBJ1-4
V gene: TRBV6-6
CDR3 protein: CASSYSSGATNEKLFF
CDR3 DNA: TGTGCCAGCAGTTACTCGAGCGGGGCAACTAATGAAAAACTGTTTTTT

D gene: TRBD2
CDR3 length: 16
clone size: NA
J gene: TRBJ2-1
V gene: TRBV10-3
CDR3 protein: CAISELAGFSYNEQFF
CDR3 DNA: TGTGCCATCAGTGAACTAGCGGGGTTCTCCTACAATGAGCAGTTCTTC

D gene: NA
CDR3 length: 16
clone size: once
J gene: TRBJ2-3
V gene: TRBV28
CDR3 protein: CASSFQGRRGTDTQYF
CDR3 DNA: TGTGCCAGCAGTTTCCAGGGCAGGCGAGGCACAGATACGCAGTATTTT

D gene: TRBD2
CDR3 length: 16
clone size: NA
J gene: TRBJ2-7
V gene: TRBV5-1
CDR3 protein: CASSPGGTSDFYEQYF
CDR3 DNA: TGCGCCAGCAGCCCCGGGGGGACTAGCGATTTCTACGAGCAGTACTTC

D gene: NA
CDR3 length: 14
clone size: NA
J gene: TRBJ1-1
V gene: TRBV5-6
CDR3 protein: CASSYNLGNTEAFF
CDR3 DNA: TGTGCCAGCAGTTATAACCTGGGGAACACTGAAGCTTTCTTT

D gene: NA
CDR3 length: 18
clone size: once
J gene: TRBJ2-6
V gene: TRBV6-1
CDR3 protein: CASSEPGHAGAGANVLTF
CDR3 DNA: TGTGCCAGCAGTGAACCGGGACATGCGGGAGCGGGGGCCAACGTCCTGACTTTC

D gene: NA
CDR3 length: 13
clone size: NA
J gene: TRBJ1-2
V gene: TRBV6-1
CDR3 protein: CASSIDGRYGYTF
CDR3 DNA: TGTGCCAGCAGTATTGACGGTCGGTATGGCTACACCTTC

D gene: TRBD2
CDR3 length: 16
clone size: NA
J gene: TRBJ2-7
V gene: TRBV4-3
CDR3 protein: CASSQDHAGAIYEQYF
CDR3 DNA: TGCGCCAGCAGCCAAGATCATGCGGGAGCTATCTACGAGCAGTACTTC

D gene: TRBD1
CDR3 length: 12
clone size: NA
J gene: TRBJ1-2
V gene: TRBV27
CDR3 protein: CASSGDRDGYTF
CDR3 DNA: TGTGCCAGCAGTGGGGACAGGGATGGCTACACCTTC

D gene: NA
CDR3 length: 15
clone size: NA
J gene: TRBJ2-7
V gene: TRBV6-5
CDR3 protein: CASSYWRGGVHEQYF
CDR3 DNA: TGTGCCAGCAGTTACTGGAGGGGGGGGGTCCACGAGCAGTACTTC

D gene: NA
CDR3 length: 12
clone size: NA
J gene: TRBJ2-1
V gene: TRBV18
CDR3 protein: CASSPQGSEQFF
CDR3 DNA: TGTGCCAGCTCACCACAGGGCAGCGAGCAGTTCTTC

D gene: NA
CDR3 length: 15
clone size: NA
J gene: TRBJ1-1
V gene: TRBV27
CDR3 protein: CASSLYDRLNTEAFF
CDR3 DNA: TGTGCCAGCAGTTTATACGACAGATTGAACACTGAAGCTTTCTTT

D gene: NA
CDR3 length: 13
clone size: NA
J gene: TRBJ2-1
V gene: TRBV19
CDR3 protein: CASSVPEYNEQFF
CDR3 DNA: TGTGCCAGTAGTGTCCCAGAATACAATGAGCAGTTCTTC

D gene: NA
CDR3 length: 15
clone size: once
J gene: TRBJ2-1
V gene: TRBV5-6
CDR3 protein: CASSLNYASYNEQFF
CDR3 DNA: TGTGCCAGCAGCTTGAATTACGCTTCCTACAATGAGCAGTTCTTC

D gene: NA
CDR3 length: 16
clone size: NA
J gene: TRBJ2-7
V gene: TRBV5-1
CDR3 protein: CASSSLPGARDYEQYF
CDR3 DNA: TGCGCCAGCAGCTCCCTTCCGGGGGCCAGGGACTACGAGCAGTACTTC

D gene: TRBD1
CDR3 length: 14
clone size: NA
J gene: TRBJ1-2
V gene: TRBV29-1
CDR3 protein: CSVDLGQGNYGYTF
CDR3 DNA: TGCAGCGTTGATCTGGGACAGGGGAACTATGGCTACACCTTC

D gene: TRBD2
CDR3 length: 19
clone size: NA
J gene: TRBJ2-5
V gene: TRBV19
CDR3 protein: CASSIEVASGSGGVETQYF
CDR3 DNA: TGTGCCAGTAGTATCGAGGTTGCTAGCGGGAGTGGGGGAGTAGAGACCCAGTACTTC

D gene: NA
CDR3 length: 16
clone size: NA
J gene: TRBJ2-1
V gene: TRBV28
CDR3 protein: CASSQPGRGLGNEQFF
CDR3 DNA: TGTGCCAGCAGTCAACCGGGACGGGGTTTAGGCAATGAGCAGTTCTTC

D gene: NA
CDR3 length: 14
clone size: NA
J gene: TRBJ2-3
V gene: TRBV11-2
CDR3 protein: CASSLDRGKYTQYF
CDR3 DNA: TGTGCCAGCAGCTTAGACCGGGGAAAGTATACGCAGTATTTT

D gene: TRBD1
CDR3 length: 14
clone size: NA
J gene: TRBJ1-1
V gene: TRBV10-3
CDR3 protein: CASKTTGTGAEAFF
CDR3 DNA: TGTGCCAGTAAAACGACAGGGACGGGAGCGGAAGCTTTCTTT

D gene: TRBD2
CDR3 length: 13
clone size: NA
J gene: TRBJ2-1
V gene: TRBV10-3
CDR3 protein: CAIRVAGYNEQFF
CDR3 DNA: TGTGCCATCAGAGTAGCGGGGTACAATGAGCAGTTCTTC

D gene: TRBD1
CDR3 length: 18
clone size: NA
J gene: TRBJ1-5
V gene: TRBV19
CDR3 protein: CASSDRDRGSMGNQPQHF
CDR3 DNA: TGTGCCAGTAGTGACCGGGACAGGGGCTCCATGGGCAATCAGCCCCAGCATTTT

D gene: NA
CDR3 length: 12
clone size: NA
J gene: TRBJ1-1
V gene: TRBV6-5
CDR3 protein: CASSQGYTEAFF
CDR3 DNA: TGTGCCAGCAGTCAGGGCTACACTGAAGCTTTCTTT

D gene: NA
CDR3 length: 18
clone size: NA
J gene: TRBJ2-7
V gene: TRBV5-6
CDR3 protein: CASSFERHLRLKTYEQYF
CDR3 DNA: TGTGCCAGCAGCTTCGAACGACACCTGAGGTTGAAGACTTACGAGCAGTACTTC

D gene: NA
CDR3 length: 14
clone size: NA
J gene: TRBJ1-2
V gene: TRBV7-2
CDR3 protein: CASSMVVGVTDYTF
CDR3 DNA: TGTGCCAGCAGCATGGTGGTGGGGGTTACTGACTACACCTTC

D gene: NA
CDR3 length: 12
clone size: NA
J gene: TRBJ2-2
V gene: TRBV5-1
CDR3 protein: CASNQNTGELFF
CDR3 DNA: TGCGCCAGCAACCAAAACACCGGGGAGCTGTTTTTT

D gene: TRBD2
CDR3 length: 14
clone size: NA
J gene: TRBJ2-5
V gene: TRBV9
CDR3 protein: CASSVGSGRETQYF
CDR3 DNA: TGTGCCAGCAGCGTAGGTAGCGGGAGAGAGACCCAGTACTTC

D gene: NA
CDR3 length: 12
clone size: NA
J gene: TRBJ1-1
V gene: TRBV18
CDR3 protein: CASSQGLVEAFF
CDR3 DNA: TGTGCCAGCTCCCAAGGACTCGTTGAAGCTTTCTTT

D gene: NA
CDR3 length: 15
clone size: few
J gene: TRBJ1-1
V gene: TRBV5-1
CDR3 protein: CASSLVPGGNTEAFF
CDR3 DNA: TGCGCCAGCAGCTTGGTTCCCGGGGGTAACACTGAAGCTTTCTTT

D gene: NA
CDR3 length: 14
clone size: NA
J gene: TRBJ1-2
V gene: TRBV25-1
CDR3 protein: CASSEFNLPYGYTF
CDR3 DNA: TGTGCCAGCAGTGAATTCAATCTCCCCTATGGCTACACCTTC

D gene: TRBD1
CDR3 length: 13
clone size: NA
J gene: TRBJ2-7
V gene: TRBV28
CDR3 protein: CASSPTTGVEQYF
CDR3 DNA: TGTGCCAGCAGTCCGACCACAGGGGTTGAGCAGTACTTC

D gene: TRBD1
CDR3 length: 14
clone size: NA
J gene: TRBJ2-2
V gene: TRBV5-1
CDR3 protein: CASSWGQGAGELFF
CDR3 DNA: TGCGCCAGCAGCTGGGGGCAGGGGGCCGGGGAGCTGTTTTTT

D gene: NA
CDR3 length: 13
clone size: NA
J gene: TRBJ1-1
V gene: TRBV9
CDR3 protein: CASGASLDTEAFF
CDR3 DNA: TGTGCCAGCGGAGCCTCGTTGGACACTGAAGCTTTCTTT

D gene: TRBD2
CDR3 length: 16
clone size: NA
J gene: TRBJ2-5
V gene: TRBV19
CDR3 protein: CASSMLRTSGQETQYF
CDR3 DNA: TGTGCCAGTAGTATGCTCCGGACTAGCGGCCAAGAGACCCAGTACTTC

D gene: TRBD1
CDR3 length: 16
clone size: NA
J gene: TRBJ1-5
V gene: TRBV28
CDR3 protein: CASRKGDRGSHQPQHF
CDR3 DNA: TGTGCCAGCAGGAAGGGGGACAGGGGTTCTCACCAGCCCCAGCATTTT

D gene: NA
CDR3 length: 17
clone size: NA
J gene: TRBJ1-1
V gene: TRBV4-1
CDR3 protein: CASSHPAGRGTDTEAFF
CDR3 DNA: TGCGCCAGCAGCCACCCTGCCGGCAGGGGTACGGACACTGAAGCTTTCTTT

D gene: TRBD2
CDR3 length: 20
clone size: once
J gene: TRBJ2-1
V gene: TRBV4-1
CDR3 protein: CASSQDYLAGGLTSYNEQFF
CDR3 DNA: TGCGCCAGCAGCCAAGATTACCTAGCGGGAGGCTTAACTTCCTACAATGAGCAGTTCTTC

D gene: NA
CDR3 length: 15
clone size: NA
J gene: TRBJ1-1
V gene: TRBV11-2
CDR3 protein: CASSYRGQLNTEAFF
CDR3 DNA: TGTGCCAGCAGCTACCGCGGGCAGCTGAACACTGAAGCTTTCTTT

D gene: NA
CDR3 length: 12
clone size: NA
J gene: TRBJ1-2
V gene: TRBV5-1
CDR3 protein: CASSLGSFGYTF
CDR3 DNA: TGCGCCAGCAGCTTGGGGAGTTTTGGCTACACCTTC

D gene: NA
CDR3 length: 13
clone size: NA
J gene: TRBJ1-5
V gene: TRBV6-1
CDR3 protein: CAISLYSNQPQHF
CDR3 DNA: TGTGCTATCTCCCTTTATAGCAATCAGCCCCAGCATTTT

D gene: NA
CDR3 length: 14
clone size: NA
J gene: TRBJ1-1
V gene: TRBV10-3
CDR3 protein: CAISESYRDTEAFF
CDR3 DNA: TGTGCCATCAGTGAGTCATATCGGGACACTGAAGCTTTCTTT

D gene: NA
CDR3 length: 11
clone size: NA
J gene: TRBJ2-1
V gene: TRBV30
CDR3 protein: CAWSVLHEQFF
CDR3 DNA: TGTGCCTGGAGTGTTCTCCATGAGCAGTTCTTC

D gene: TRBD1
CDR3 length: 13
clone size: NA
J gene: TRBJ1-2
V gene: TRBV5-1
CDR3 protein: CASSSTGAYGYTF
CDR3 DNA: TGCGCCAGCAGCTCCACAGGGGCCTATGGCTACACCTTC

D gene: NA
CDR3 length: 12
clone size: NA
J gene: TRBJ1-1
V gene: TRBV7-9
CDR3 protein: CASSSRFTEAFF
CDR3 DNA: TGTGCCAGCAGCTCCAGATTCACTGAAGCTTTCTTT

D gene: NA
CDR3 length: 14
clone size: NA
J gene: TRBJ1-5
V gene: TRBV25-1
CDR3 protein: CASSSDSNNQPQHF
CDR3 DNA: TGTGCCAGCAGTTCGGACAGCAACAATCAGCCCCAGCATTTT

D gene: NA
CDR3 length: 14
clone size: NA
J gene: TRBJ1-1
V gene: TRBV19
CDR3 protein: CASSMSGVGTEAFF
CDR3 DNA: TGTGCCAGTAGTATGTCGGGGGTGGGCACTGAAGCTTTCTTT

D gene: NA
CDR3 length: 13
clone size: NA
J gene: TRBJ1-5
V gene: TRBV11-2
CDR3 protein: CASSTDRGQPQHF
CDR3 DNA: TGTGCCAGCAGCACGGACCGAGGTCAGCCCCAGCATTTT

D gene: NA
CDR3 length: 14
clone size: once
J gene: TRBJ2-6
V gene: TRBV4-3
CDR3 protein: CASSQGGGANVLTF
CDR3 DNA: TGCGCCAGCAGCCAAGGGGGTGGGGCCAACGTCCTGACTTTC

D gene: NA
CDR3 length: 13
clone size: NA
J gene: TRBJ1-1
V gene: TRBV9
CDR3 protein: CASSVDMDTEAFF
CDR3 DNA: TGTGCCAGCAGCGTAGACATGGATACTGAAGCTTTCTTT

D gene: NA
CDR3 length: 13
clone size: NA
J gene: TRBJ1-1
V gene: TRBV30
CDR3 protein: CAWSLEQNTEAFF
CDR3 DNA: TGTGCCTGGAGTTTGGAGCAGAACACTGAAGCTTTCTTT

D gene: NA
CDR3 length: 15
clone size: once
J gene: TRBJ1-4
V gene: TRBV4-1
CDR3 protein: CASSQARQDNEKLFF
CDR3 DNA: TGCGCCAGCAGCCAAGCCAGACAGGATAATGAAAAACTGTTTTTT

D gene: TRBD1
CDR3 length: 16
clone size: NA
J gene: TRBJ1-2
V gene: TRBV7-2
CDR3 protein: CASSSRPGQGGGGYTF
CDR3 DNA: TGTGCCAGCAGCTCACGCCCGGGACAGGGAGGTGGTGGCTACACCTTC

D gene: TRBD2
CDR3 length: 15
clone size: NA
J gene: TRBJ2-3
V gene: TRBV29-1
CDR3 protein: CSAGTSGIYTDTQYF
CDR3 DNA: TGCAGCGCCGGGACTAGCGGGATCTACACAGATACGCAGTATTTT

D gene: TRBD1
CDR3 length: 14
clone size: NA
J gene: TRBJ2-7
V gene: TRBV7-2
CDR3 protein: CASSIGTGYYEQYF
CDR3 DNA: TGTGCCAGCAGCATCGGGACAGGGTACTACGAGCAGTACTTC

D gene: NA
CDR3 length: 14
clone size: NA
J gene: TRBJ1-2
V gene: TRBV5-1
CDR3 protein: CASSLAMGDYGYTF
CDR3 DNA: TGCGCCAGCAGCTTGGCCATGGGGGACTATGGCTACACCTTC

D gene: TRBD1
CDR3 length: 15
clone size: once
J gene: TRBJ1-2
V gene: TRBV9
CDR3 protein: CASSSIGQVEYGYTF
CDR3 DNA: TGTGCCAGCAGCTCCATTGGACAGGTCGAATATGGCTACACCTTC

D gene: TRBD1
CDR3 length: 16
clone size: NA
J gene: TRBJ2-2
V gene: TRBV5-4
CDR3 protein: CASSWRQGAITGELFF
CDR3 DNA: TGTGCCAGCAGCTGGAGACAGGGGGCAATTACCGGGGAGCTGTTTTTT